This record concerns one T cell receptor beta chain sequence. The target antigen is unknown. Healthy donors had no documented immune events, such as infections, while sampled. In germline, CDR1 is SGDLS, CDR2 YYNGEE. The CDR3 spans 12 residues. V was shortened by 0 bases and J by 6 bases, with 6 bases between the two germline ends. TCRdb's copy holds only in-frame clones and misses some; the assay was immunoSEQ multiplex PCR. Of 75,000 to 90,000 clones listed, 85% to 90% are singletons. The sample belongs to a study of identifying expanded T cells in peripheral blood. Notes on the study in general: About 1.2 clones differed between technical replicates, versus around 15 and 19 over time. Across healthy donors, higher total template counts meant significantly greater approximately two-week count variance.

The sample taken for sequencing was blood. The clonotype comes from a person aged 18 to 75 in good health. The V call is TRBV9, the J call TRBJ2-5; D is undetermined. The CDR3 sequence: CASSVDKQTQYF. CDR3 sequence (DNA): TGTGCCAGCAGCGTAGACAAACAGACCCAGTACTTC.